This T cell receptor (beta chain) is drawn from a study of CD8+ T cells in alopecia areata. Turning to the study itself: C3H/HeJ graft donors with spontaneous alopecia, aged roughly 6-13 months, supplied skin that was transplanted onto female C3H/HeJ mice aged about 6-10 weeks.

In its sample, this clone was seen a few times. Its specificity is unknown. Here the gene names and germline are mouse. This sample also contains other DNA sequences that code for the same CDR3. The study's findings and limits: Sharing of TCRs across patients appeared less clear than in mice, possibly for HLA-related reasons. Affected scalp, especially in alopecia totalis/universalis, had a higher clonality than normal scalp did.

RNA was isolated and reverse transcribed to cDNA, the sequencing template. Clones were sequenced by immunoSEQ multiplex PCR, and TCRdb holds only the in-frame ones, with some missing. Singletons are absent from the sample, which has approximately 300,000 clones. Separation of pooled cutaneous lymph node cells was by sorting with CD4, CD8alpha, NKG2D, NKG2ACE and other markers. The clonotype comes from a C3H/HeJ mouse with alopecia areata. MHC haplotype of the strain: H2-k. The sample consisted of CD4+ T cells sorted from a lymph node.

The sequenced part of the CDR3 DNA is TGTGCCAGCAGCCCCGGGACAGCCTATGCT. It is translated as CASSPGTAYA. The full CDR3 is CASSPGTAYAEQFF. The gene calls are TRBV2 and TRBJ2-1, with 7 bases that match TRBD1. With the read ending 4 residues before the CDR3 end, the germline J gene is used to fill in that end. The J segment lost 3 bases and the V segment lost 4 bases, leaving 3 bases of the junction unmatched. CDR3 length equals 14 residues. CDR1 LGHNA and CDR2 YSYQKL come from the germline V gene.